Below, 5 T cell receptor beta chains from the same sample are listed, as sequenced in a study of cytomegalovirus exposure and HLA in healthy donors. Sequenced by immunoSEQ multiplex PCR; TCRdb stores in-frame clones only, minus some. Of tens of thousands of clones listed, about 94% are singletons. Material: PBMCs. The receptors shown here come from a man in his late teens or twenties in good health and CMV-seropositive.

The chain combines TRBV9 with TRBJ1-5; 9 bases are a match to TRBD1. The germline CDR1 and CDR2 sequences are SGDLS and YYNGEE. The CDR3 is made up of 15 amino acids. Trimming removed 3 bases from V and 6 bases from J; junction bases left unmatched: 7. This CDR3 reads CASSETGGFGQPQHF. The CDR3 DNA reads TGTGCCAGCAGCGAAACAGGGGGCTTCGGTCAGCCCCAGCATTTT.

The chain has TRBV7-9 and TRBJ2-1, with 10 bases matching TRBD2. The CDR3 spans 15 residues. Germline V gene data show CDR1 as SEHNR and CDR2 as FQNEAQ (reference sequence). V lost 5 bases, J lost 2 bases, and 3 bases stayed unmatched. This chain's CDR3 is CASSPGLAPYNEQFF. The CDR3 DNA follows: TGTGCCAGCAGCCCGGGACTAGCGCCCTACAATGAGCAGTTCTTC. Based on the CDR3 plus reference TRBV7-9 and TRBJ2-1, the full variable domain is DTGVSQNPRHKITKRGQNVTFRCDPISEHNRLYWYRQTLGQGPEFLTYFQNEAQLEKSRLLSDRFSAERPKGSFSTLEIQRTEQGDSAMYLCASSPGLAPYNEQFFGPGTRLTVL.

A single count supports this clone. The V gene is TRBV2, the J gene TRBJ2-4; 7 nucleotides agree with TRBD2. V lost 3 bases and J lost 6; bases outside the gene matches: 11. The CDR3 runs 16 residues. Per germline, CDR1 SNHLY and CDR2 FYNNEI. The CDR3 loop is CASSELGGITLNIQYF. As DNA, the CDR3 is TGTGCCAGCAGTGAGTTGGGGGGGATAACGTTAAACATTCAGTACTTC.

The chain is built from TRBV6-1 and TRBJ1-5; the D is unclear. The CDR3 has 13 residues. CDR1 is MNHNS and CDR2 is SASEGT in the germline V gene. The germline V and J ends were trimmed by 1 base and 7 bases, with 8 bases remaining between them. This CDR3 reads CASSEEGGQPQHF. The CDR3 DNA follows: TGTGCCAGCAGTGAAGAAGGCGGGCAGCCCCAGCATTTT.

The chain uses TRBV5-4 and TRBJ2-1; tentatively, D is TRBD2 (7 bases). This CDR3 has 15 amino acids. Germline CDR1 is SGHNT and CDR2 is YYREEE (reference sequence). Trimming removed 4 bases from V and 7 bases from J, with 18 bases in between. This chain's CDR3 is CASSLQTAGANEQFF. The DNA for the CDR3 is TGTGCCAGCAGCCTTCAAACGGCGGGGGCGAATGAGCAGTTCTTC. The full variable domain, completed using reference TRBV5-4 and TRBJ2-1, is ETGVTQSPTHLIKTRGQQVTLRCSSQSGHNTVSWYQQALGQGPQFIFQYYREEENGRGNFPPRFSGLQFPNYSSELNVNALELDDSALYLCASSLQTAGANEQFFGPGTRLTVL.